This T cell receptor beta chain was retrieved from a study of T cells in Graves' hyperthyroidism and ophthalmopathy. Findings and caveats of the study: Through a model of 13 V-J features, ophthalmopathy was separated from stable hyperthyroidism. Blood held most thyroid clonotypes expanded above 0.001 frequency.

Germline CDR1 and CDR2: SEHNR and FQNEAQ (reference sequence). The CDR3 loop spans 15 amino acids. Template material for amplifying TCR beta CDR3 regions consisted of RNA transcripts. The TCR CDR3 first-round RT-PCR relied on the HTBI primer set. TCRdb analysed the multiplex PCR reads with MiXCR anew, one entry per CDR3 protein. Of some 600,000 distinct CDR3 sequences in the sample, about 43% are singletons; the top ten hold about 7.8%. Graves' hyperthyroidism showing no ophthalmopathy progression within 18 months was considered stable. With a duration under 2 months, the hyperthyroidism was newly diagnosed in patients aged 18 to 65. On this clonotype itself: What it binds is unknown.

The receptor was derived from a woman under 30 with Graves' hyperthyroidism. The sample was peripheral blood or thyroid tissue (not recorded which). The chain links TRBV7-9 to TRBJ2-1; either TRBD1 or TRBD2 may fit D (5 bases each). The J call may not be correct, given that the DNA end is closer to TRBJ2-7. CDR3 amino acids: CASSFKGSSYNEQYF. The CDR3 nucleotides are TGTGCCAGCAGCTTCAAGGGGAGCTCCTACAATGAGCAGTACTTC.